Shown below are 10 T cell receptor beta chains from a single sample sequenced in a study of blood T cell repertoires in COVID-19. Clones were read by immunoSEQ multiplex PCR, and TCRdb kept only the in-frame ones, dropping some. The sample consists of about 150,000 clones, about 80% of them appearing once. The specimen sequenced was peripheral blood. The receptor source for this set is a woman between 55 and 75 years old with COVID-19, enrolled during active disease.

The chain has TRBV9 and TRBJ1-6, with a tentative D call TRBD1 (5 bases). Trimming pared 0 bases from V and 8 bases from J, leaving 9 bases between. CDR1 and CDR2 from the germline V gene are SGDLS and YYNGEE. The CDR3 extends over 14 amino acids. The DNA for the CDR3 is TGTGCCAGCAGCGTAGCAGGGATCGATTCACCCCTCCACTTT. Translation: CASSVAGIDSPLHF.

J is TRBJ1-2 and V is TRBV19; D remains unclear. Trimming pared 6 bases from V and 7 bases from J, leaving 9 bases between. The CDR3 is 11 residues long. Germline V gene data show CDR1 as LNHDA and CDR2 as SQIVND (reference sequence). CDR3 region: CASRAFGGYTF. The CDR3 DNA is TGTGCCAGTAGGGCCTTTGGTGGCTACACCTTC.

This rearrangement joins TRBV5-1 to TRBJ2-5, with 12 bases aligning to TRBD1. The ends lost 3 bases at V and 1 base at J; junction bases unmatched: 4. The CDR3 covers 16 residues. The germline V gene has CDR1 SGHRS and CDR2 YFSETQ. This chain's CDR3 is CASSSGQGATQETQYF. The CDR3 nucleotides are TGCGCCAGCAGCTCGGGACAGGGGGCGACCCAAGAGACCCAGTACTTC.

The gene calls are TRBV20-1 and TRBJ1-5, with no clear D. Trimming pared 3 bases from V and 9 bases from J, leaving 12 bases between. The CDR3 has 12 amino acids. Germline V gene sequence: CDR1 DFQATT, CDR2 SNEGSKA (reference sequence). The CDR3 nucleotides are TGCAGTGCTAGTCAGGTCCGTGGGCCCCAGCATTTT. It specifies CSASQVRGPQHF.

V and J are TRBV18 and TRBJ1-2; D not certain. The V and J ends lost 3 bases and 1 base respectively, with 9 bases between them. The CDR3 contains 14 residues. Germline-derived CDR1 and CDR2 are KGHSH and LQKENI. The CDR3 spells CASSPYNVNYGYTF. The CDR3 bases are TGTGCCAGCTCACCGTATAATGTTAACTATGGCTACACCTTC.

The V gene is TRBV3-1 (or the pseudogene TRBV3-2), the J gene TRBJ1-2; 7 bases fit TRBD1. V lost 7 bases to trimming and J lost 4 bases; unmatched junction nucleotides: 6. In germline, CDR1 is LGHDT, CDR2 YNNKEL (reference sequence). This CDR3 is built from 13 residues. Here the CDR3 reads CASTRQGTYGYTF. For the CDR3, the DNA is TGTGCCAGCACTAGACAGGGAACCTATGGCTACACCTTC.

V gene TRBV7-3 combines with J gene TRBJ2-1; perhaps TRBD1 as D (5 bases). The CDR3 runs 15 residues. The ends were cut back, 5 bases at V and 5 bases at J, with 16 bases in the middle. Germline V gene sequence: CDR1 SGHTA, CDR2 FQGTGA. The CDR3 bases are TGTGCCAGCAGCCCGAAGAGGCAGGGCAACAATGAGCAGTTCTTC. This sequence encodes CASSPKRQGNNEQFF.

The chain employs TRBV3-1 (or the pseudogene TRBV3-2) and TRBJ1-2, with 7 bases identical to TRBD1. The germline V gene has CDR1 LGHDT and CDR2 YNNKEL (reference sequence). With 3 bases clipped from V and 5 bases from J, the junction kept 6 bases outside the gene matches. The CDR3 is made up of 14 amino acids. This chain's CDR3 is CASSQGTATYGYTF. The CDR3 DNA sequence: TGTGCCAGCAGCCAGGGGACAGCGACTTATGGCTACACCTTC.

This clone appeared a few times. The gene calls are TRBV19 and TRBJ2-2; 7 bases are a match to TRBD2. Germline V gene lookup returns CDR1 LNHDA and CDR2 SQIVND (reference sequence). The trim removed 7 bases at V and 0 bases at J, leaving 2 bases unmatched. The CDR3 is 14 residues long. CDR3 coding DNA: TGTGCCAGTAAGCGGGGCCCGAACACCGGGGAGCTGTTTTTT. Translation: CASKRGPNTGELFF.

This chain joins TRBV7-9 and TRBJ1-2; 11 nucleotides agree with TRBD1. Germline V gene data show CDR1 as SEHNR and CDR2 as FQNEAQ (reference sequence). With V trimmed by 5 bases and J by 6 bases, 5 bases remained unmatched. The CDR3 consists of 14 residues. Here the CDR3 reads CASSGTGGFDGYTF. In DNA, the CDR3 is TGTGCCAGCAGCGGGACAGGGGGTTTCGATGGCTACACCTTC.